A selection of T cell receptor beta chains follows, all from one sample in a study of vaccination and CD4 T cells after COVID-19. From the PCR reads, TCRdb called clonotypes with MiXCR, one entry per CDR3 protein. The sample yields approximately 10,000 distinct CDR3 sequences, roughly 77% seen once. These TCRs are of unknown antigen specificity. Input material: CD4+ T cells from blood, cultured in vitro. The receptor source for this set is a human donor who had recovered from COVID-19. Each CDR3 is given with its conserved first and last residue. Size is stated for part of the rows, as once, few or many counts, or as a class when the clone is expanded.

J gene,V gene,clone size,CDR3 protein
TRBJ1-2,TRBV6-1,NA,CASRAPGEPRGYTF
TRBJ2-1,TRBV20-1,NA,CSATNHRGDNEQFF
TRBJ1-2,TRBV27,NA,CASSPYRGAVSRPTNYGYTF
TRBJ2-5,TRBV6-1,NA,CASSMSRAEETQYF
TRBJ1-5,TRBV20-1,few,CSAVTDNQPQHF
TRBJ1-1,TRBV20-1,NA,CSAPGQNTEAFF
TRBJ2-7,TRBV20-1,large,CSATSNEQYF
TRBJ1-6,TRBV15,few,CATSRDGALDSPLHF
TRBJ2-7,TRBV6-2/TRBV6-3,NA,CASSRSGQGYEQYF
TRBJ1-1,TRBV15,NA,CATQRGTGTEAFF
TRBJ1-1,TRBV20-1,NA,CSARARGRSNTEAFF
TRBJ1-6,TRBV7-6,NA,CASSLVPNSPLHF
TRBJ1-5,TRBV27,NA,CASIIGGGNQPQHF
TRBJ2-1,TRBV20-1,NA,CSARDQELAGEKQFF
TRBJ2-1,TRBV20-1,NA,CSALTRVNEQFF
TRBJ2-1,TRBV7-8,NA,CASSLGQGSSNEQFF
TRBJ2-5,TRBV29-1,NA,CSVVFGARVGETQYF
TRBJ1-5,TRBV6-2/TRBV6-3,NA,CASSVGQNNQPQHF
TRBJ2-1,TRBV20-1,once,CSATDWDSYTYNEQFF
TRBJ2-3,TRBV4-3,NA,CASSQEVLSLARTDTQYF
TRBJ2-7,TRBV6-5,NA,CASSYGDISYEQYF
TRBJ2-7,TRBV6-2/TRBV6-3,NA,CASSYEVGGYYEQYF
TRBJ1-2,TRBV29-1,NA,CSVAAGGGGYTF
TRBJ1-2,TRBV7-8,few,CASSLVGQGDYGYTF
TRBJ1-5,TRBV20-1,NA,CSALWGSPNQPQHF
TRBJ1-2,TRBV20-1,large,CSARDRSTGNVYGYTF
TRBJ1-5,TRBV20-1,few,CSVRGQKPQPQHF
TRBJ1-5,TRBV15,NA,CATSRGMAREEAQHF
TRBJ2-7,TRBV7-2,few,CASSRIQIRTGTHGYEQYF
TRBJ1-1,TRBV6-5,once,CASSYAGNTEAFF
TRBJ1-1,TRBV10-3,once,CAIRRDSEAFF
TRBJ1-2,TRBV20-1,NA,CSASKPSGNYGYTF
TRBJ2-5,TRBV7-6,NA,CASSSGTGREETQYF
TRBJ1-6,TRBV7-2,few,CASSAGTDVPLHF
TRBJ2-7,TRBV11-3,once,CASSTYPGLAGSEQYF
TRBJ1-1,TRBV20-1,NA,CSAEPGGDTEAFF
TRBJ2-1,TRBV20-1,NA,CSARDEVTGSYNEQFF
TRBJ2-7,TRBV7-2,NA,CASSRLAGADEQYF
TRBJ2-7,TRBV20-1,NA,CSALGLAGGNPYEQYF
TRBJ1-6,TRBV20-1,NA,CSAGPPDTVTPLHF
TRBJ1-6,TRBV20-1,NA,CSQRDRGFGPLHF
TRBJ2-5,TRBV10-3,NA,CAISGTSRQETQYF
TRBJ1-6,TRBV11-2,NA,CASSLTLSGNSPLHF
TRBJ2-7,TRBV15,NA,CATSRGGRKPYEQYF
TRBJ1-5,TRBV20-1,NA,CSARVVRGSNQPQHF
TRBJ1-2,TRBV24-1,few,CATRDSVDGYTF